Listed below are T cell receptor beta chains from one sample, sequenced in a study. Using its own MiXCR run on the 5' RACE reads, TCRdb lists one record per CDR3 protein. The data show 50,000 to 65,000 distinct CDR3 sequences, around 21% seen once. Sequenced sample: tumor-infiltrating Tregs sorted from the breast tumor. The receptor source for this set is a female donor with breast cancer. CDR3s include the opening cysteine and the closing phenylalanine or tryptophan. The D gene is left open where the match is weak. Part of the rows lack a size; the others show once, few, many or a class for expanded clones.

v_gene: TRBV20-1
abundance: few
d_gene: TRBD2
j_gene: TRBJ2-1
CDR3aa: CSARSGGPGSEQFF

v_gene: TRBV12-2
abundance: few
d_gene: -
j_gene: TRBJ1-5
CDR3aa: CASRLGGGCNQPQHF

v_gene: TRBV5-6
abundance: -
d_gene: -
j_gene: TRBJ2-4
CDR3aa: CASSIWAKNIQYF

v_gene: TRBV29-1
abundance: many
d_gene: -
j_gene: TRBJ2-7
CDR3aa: CSVRPPGLSEQYF

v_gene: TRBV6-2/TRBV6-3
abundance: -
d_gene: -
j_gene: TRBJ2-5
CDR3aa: CASSYQPQETQYF

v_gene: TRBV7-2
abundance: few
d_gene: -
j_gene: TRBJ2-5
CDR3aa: CASSFQGGETQYF

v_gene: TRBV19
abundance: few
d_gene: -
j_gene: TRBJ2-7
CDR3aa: CASSIGDPGSEQYF

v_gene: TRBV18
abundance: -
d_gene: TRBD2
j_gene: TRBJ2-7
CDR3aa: CASSPPAGRYEQYF

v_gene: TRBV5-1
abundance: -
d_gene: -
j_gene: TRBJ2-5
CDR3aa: CASSLGHGRGETQYF

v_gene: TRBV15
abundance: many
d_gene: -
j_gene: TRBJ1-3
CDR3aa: CATSRDLNTIYF